This TCR beta chain was profiled in a study of blood T cell repertoires in COVID-19. Turning to the study itself: Spain, Italy and the United States supplied samples that represented acute and convalescent COVID-19. The analysed material was cDNA or gDNA that came from T cells, B-cell-depleted T cells, or PBMCs.

Per the authors' pipeline: From reference gene primer amplification, estimates of nucleated cell counts were derived. The method was immunoSEQ multiplex PCR; TCRdb's version includes in-frame clones alone and lacks a portion of them. V, J and clone size derive from that table, while D and trimming were established from the DNA sequence. The repertoire includes about 290,000 clones, 85% of them detected once, and around 4% sits in the top ten. This clone was picked up one time. This CDR3 has 16 residues. Germline V gene data show CDR1 as SGHKS and CDR2 as YYEKEE (reference sequence). The germline V and J ends were trimmed by 2 bases and 5 bases, with 17 bases remaining between them.

The chain has TRBV5-5 and TRBJ1-5; D possibly corresponds to TRBD1 (6 bases). This sequence originates from a woman aged 45-65 years with active or convalescent COVID-19. Sample: peripheral blood. The CDR3 region is CASSFGDIGQYQPQHF. DNA for the CDR3: TGTGCCAGCAGCTTTGGGGACATCGGACAGTATCAGCCCCAGCATTTT.